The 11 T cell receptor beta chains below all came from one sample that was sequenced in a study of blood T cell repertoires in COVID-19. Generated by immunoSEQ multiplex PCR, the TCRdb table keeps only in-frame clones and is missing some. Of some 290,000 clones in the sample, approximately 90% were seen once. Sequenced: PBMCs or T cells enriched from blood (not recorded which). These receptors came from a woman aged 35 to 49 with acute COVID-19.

CDR3 sequence reads: CASRQDYEQYF. The CDR3 DNA sequence: TGTGCCAGCAGACAAGACTACGAGCAGTACTTC. This chain links TRBV25-1 with TRBJ2-7, with D uncertain. The CDR3 is made up of 11 amino acids. Germline loops: CDR1 MGHDK, CDR2 SYGVNS. Trimming cost V 6 bases and J 3 bases, with 6 bases left between them.

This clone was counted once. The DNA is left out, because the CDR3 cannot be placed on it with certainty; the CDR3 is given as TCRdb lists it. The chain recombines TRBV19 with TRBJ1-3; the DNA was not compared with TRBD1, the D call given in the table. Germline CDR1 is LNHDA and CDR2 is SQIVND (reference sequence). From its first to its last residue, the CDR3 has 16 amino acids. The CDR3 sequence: CASSILGSSSGNTIYF.

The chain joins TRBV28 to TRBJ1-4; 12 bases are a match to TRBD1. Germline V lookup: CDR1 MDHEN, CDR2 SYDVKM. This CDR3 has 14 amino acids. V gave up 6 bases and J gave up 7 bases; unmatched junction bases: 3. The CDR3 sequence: CASRGTGGREKLFF. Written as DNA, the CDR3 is TGTGCCAGCAGGGGGACAGGGGGCCGTGAAAAACTGTTTTTT.

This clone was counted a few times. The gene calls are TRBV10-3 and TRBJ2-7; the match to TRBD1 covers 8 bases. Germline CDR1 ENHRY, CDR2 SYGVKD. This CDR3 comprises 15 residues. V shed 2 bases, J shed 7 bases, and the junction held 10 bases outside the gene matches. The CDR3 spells CAISEADRGKREQYF. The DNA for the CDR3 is TGTGCCATCAGTGAGGCTGACAGGGGAAAAAGGGAGCAGTACTTC.

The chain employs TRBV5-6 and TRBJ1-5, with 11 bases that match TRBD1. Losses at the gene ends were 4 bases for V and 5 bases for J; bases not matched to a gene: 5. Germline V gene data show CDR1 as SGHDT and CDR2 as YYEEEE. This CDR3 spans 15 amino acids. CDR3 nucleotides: TGTGCCAGCAGCGTGGACAGGGGGCTGGATCAGCCCCAGCATTTT. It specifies CASSVDRGLDQPQHF.

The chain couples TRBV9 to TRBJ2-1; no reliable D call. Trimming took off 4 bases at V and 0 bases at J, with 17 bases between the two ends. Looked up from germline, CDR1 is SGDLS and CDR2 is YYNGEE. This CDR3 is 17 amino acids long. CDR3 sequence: CASSPHQAQSSYNEQFF. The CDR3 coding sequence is TGTGCCAGCAGCCCTCACCAGGCGCAGTCCTCCTACAATGAGCAGTTCTTC. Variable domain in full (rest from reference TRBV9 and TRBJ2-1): DSGVTQTPKHLITATGQRVTLRCSPRSGDLSVYWYQQSLDQGLQFLIQYYNGEERAKGNILERFSAQQFPDLHSELNLSSLELGDSALYFCASSPHQAQSSYNEQFFGPGTRLTVL.

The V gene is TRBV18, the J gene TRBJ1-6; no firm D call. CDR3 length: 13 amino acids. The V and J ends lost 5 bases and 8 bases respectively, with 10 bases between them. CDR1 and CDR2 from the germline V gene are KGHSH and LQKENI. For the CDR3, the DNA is TGTGCCAGCTCAGCGGGGTTGGATTCACCCCTCCACTTT. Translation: CASSAGLDSPLHF.

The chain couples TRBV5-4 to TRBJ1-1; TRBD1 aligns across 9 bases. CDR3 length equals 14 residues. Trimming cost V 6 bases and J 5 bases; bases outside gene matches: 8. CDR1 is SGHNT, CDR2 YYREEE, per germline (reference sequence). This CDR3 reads CASTRTGVGTEAFF. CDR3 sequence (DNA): TGTGCCAGCACAAGGACAGGGGTTGGGACTGAAGCTTTCTTT.

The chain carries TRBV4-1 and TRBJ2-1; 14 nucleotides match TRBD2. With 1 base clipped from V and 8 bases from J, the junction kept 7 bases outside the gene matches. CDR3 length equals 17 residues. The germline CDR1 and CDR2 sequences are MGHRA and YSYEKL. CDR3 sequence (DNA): TGCGCCAGCAGCCAAGGCTCGGGACTAGCGGGGGCCGATGAGCAGTTCTTC. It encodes CASSQGSGLAGADEQFF.

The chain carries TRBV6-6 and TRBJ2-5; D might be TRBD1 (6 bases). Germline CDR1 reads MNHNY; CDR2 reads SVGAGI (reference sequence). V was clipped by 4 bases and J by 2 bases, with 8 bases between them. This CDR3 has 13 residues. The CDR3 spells CASSSRGQETQYF. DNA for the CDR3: TGTGCCAGCAGTTCTAGGGGGCAAGAGACCCAGTACTTC.

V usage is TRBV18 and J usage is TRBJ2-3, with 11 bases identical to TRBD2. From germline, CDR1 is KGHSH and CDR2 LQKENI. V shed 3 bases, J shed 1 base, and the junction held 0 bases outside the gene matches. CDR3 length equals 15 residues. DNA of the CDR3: TGTGCCAGCTCACCGGGACTAGCGGGCACAGATACGCAGTATTTT. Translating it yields CASSPGLAGTDTQYF.